This T cell receptor beta chain derives from a study of blood T cell repertoires in COVID-19. Whole-study context: Samples of COVID-19 (acute and convalescent) were obtained from the United States, Italy and Spain. PBMCs, B-cell-depleted T cells, or T cells provided the cDNA or gDNA that made up the material.

Authors' methods: Counts of nucleated cells, estimated from reference gene primer amplification, were obtained. Some clones are missing from TCRdb's copy, which holds only in-frame ones; the method was immunoSEQ multiplex PCR. V, J and clone size are those of that table, while D and trimming were read from the DNA. This table holds 400,000 to 500,000 clones, about nine tenths found once. This clone showed up just once. CDR1 MNHEY and CDR2 SVGAGI come from the germline V gene. V shed 6 bases and J shed 2 bases, with 11 bases lying between them. CDR3 length: 14 amino acids. This rearrangement joins TRBV6-5 to TRBJ1-3; no clear D gene. The sequencing input was peripheral blood. This clonotype was obtained from a woman aged 25 to 39 with active or convalescent COVID-19. CDR3 loop: CASSATYTGNTIYF. The CDR3 DNA is TGTGCCAGCAGCGCGACATATACTGGAAACACCATATATTTT.